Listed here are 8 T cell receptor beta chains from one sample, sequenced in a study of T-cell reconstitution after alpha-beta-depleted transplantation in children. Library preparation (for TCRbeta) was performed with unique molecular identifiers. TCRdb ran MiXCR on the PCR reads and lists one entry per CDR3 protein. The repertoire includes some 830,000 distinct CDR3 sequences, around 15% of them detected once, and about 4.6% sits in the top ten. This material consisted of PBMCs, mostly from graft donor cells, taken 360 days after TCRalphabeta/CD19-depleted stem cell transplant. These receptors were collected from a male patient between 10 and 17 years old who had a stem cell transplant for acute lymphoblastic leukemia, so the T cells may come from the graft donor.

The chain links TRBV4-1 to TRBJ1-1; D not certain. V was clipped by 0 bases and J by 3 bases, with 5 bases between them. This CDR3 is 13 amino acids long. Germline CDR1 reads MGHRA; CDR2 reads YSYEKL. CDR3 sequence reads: CASSQEGHTEAFF. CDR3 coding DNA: TGCGCCAGCAGCCAAGAAGGCCACACTGAAGCTTTCTTT.

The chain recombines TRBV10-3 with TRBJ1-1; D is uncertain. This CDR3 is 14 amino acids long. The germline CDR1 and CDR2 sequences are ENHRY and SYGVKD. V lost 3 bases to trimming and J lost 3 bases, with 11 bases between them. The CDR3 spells CAISERGVYTEAFF. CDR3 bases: TGTGCCATCAGTGAACGTGGGGTATACACTGAAGCTTTCTTT.

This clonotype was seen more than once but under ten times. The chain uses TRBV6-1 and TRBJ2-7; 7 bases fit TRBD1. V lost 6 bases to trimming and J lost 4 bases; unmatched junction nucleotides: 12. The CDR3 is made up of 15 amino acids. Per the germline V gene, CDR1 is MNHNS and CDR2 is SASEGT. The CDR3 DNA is TGTGCCAGCAGAGCAACAGGGGCCGAAACTTACGAGCAGTACTTC. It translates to CASRATGAETYEQYF.

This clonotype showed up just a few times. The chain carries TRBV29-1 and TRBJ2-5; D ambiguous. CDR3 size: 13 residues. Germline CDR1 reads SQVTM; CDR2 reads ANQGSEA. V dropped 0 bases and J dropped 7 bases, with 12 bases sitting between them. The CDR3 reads CSVEDQGPGTQYF. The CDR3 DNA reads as TGCAGCGTTGAAGATCAAGGCCCAGGGACCCAGTACTTC.

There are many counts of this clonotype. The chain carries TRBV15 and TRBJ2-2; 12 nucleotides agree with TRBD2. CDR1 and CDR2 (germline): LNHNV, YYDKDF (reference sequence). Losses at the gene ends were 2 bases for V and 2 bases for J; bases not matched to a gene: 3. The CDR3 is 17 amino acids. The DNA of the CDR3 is TGTGCCACCAGCAGACCGGGACTAGCGGGTAACACCGGGGAGCTGTTTTTT. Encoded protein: CATSRPGLAGNTGELFF.

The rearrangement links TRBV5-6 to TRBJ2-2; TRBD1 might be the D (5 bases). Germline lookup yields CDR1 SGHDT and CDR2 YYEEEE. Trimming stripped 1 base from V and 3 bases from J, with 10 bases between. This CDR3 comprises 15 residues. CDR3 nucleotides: TGTGCCAGCAGCTTGATCCAGGGTTACACCGGGGAGCTGTTTTTT. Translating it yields CASSLIQGYTGELFF.

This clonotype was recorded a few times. The CDR3 DNA reads TGTGCCAGCAGCTTAGTACGGGGAAGACAGAATGAGCAGTTCTTC. Protein product: CASSLVRGRQNEQFF. This chain connects TRBV7-2 to TRBJ2-1; TRBD1 or TRBD2 may be the D gene (5 bases each). V shed 1 base and J shed 7 bases, with 14 bases lying between them. The CDR3 covers 15 residues. Looked up from germline, CDR1 is SGHTA and CDR2 is FQGNSA.

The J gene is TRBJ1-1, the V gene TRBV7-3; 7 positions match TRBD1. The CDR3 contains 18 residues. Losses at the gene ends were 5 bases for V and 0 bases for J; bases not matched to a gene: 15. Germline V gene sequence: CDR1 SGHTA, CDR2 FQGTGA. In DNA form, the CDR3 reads TGTGCCAGCAGCCCTCAGCCCGCTCACAGGGGCATGAACACTGAAGCTTTCTTT. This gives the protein CASSPQPAHRGMNTEAFF.